There are a few counts of the clone carrying this T cell receptor beta chain. Its antigen is unidentified. Profiling relied on immunoSEQ multiplex PCR, and the TCRdb table lists in-frame clones only, not all of them. Of tens of thousands of clones in the sample, roughly 92% were seen once. This sample was included in a study of resident and recirculating memory T cells in vitiligo. As for the study in general: Each patient gave two lesional and two nonlesional epidermal shave biopsies, plus PBMCs.

General study results and limits: TCR sequences were not conserved across biopsy sites or patients.

V dropped 2 bases and J dropped 0; count of bases not matched to a gene: 12. Germline-derived CDR1 and CDR2 are SGHNT and YYREEE (reference sequence). The CDR3 is 18 residues long. This chain joins TRBV5-4 and TRBJ2-3, with 7 bases lining up with TRBD2. The source of this sequence is a male donor with vitiligo. The sample comprised blood. CDR3 amino acids: CASSFKVLADPSTDTQYF. CDR3 sequence (DNA): TGTGCCAGCAGCTTTAAGGTGCTAGCGGATCCTAGCACAGATACGCAGTATTTT.